These 18 T cell receptor beta chains came from one sample sequenced in a study of shared clonotypes between healthy human individuals. Sequencing used immunoSEQ multiplex PCR; TCRdb keeps in-frame clones, though not all of them. The top ten hold 0.36% of the sample, which has roughly 1.4 million clones, approximately 98.5% seen once. Sequencing input: naive CD4+ T cells sorted from blood. Documented subset: CD45RA+ positively selected. The receptors stem from a man younger than 40 in good health.

This chain joins TRBV28 and TRBJ2-7, with D perhaps matching TRBD1 (5 bases). The V end lost 1 base, the J end lost 3 bases, and 10 bases lay between the germline ends. CDR1 and CDR2 (germline): MDHEN, SYDVKM. This CDR3 has 14 residues. The CDR3 bases are TGTGCCAGCAGTTTATCTACAGGTCTCTACGAGCAGTACTTC. Translation: CASSLSTGLYEQYF.

V gene TRBV29-1 combines with J gene TRBJ2-1; 11 nucleotides agree with TRBD1. The ends lost 7 bases at V and 7 bases at J; junction bases unmatched: 6. The germline V gene encodes CDR1 SQVTM and CDR2 ANQGSEA. The CDR3 has 13 residues. As DNA, the CDR3 is TGCAGCGCCCGGGACAGGGGGTCAAATGAGCAGTTCTTC. It codes for CSARDRGSNEQFF.

The rearrangement uses TRBV13 and TRBJ2-7; the match to TRBD1 covers 11 bases. With 4 bases clipped from V and 4 bases from J, the junction kept 3 bases outside the gene matches. The CDR3 runs 14 residues. Germline V lookup: CDR1 PRHDT, CDR2 FYEKMQ (reference sequence). The CDR3 reads CASSSRDRGYEQYF. For the CDR3, the DNA is TGTGCCAGCAGCTCCCGGGACAGGGGGTACGAGCAGTACTTC.

This sequence joins TRBV28 and TRBJ2-7; D unresolved. CDR3 length: 11 residues. Germline CDR1 reads MDHEN; CDR2 reads SYDVKM. V was shortened by 8 bases and J by 3 bases, with 8 bases between the two germline ends. The CDR3 DNA reads as TGTGCCAGCTCAGGTGACTACGAGCAGTACTTC. Protein: CASSGDYEQYF.

This clone appeared once. V usage is TRBV5-6 and J usage is TRBJ2-7, with TRBD2 matching over 12 bases. J gave up 5 bases and V 7 bases, and 13 bases lay outside the gene matches. The CDR3 has 16 amino acids. Germline assignment: CDR1 SGHDT and CDR2 YYEEEE. CDR3 nucleotides: TGTGCCAGCGCTCGTCGACTAGCGGGAGTAAAAAACGAGCAGTACTTC. It codes for CASARRLAGVKNEQYF.

Only one count was recorded for this clone. The CDR3: CASSLSQNTYEQYF. The CDR3 nucleotides are TGTGCCAGCAGCTTGTCTCAAAATACCTACGAGCAGTACTTC. The V gene is TRBV5-5, the J gene TRBJ2-7; no firm D call. The V gene's germline CDR1 is SGHKS and CDR2 YYEKEE (reference sequence). This CDR3 is 14 amino acids long. V gave up 1 base and J gave up 2 bases, with 10 bases separating them.

CDR3: CASSLKYEQYF. DNA for the CDR3: TGTGCCAGCAGCTTGAAGTACGAGCAGTACTTC. The V gene is TRBV5-5, the J gene TRBJ2-7; unclear D gene. The CDR3 length is 11 residues. The germline V and J ends were trimmed by 1 base and 4 bases, with 3 bases remaining between them. Germline V CDR1 and CDR2: SGHKS, YYEKEE (reference sequence). The whole variable domain, remainder taken from reference TRBV5-5 and TRBJ2-7, is DAGVTQSPTHLIKTRGQQVTLRCSPISGHKSVSWYQQVLGQGPQFIFQYYEKEERGRGNFPDRFSARQFPNYSSELNVNALLLGDSALYLCASSLKYEQYFGPGTRLTVT.

This rearrangement joins TRBV4-3 to TRBJ1-4; D remains ambiguous. Germline CDR1 is LGHNA and CDR2 is YSLEER. Trimming removed 1 base at V and 0 bases at J, with 9 bases between. There are 16 residues in the CDR3. The CDR3 loop reads CASSQVIGTTNEKLFF. DNA for the CDR3: TGCGCCAGCAGCCAAGTGATCGGGACAACTAATGAAAAACTGTTTTTT.

This sequence joins TRBV19 and TRBJ2-7, with TRBD2 identical over 7 bases. The CDR3 sequence is 15 residues long. The germline V gene encodes CDR1 LNHDA and CDR2 SQIVND (reference sequence). V shed 3 bases and J 0 bases; nucleotides not matched to a gene: 5. CDR3 amino acids: CASSINLAASYEQYF. The CDR3 coding sequence is TGTGCCAGTAGTATCAACCTAGCGGCCTCCTACGAGCAGTACTTC.

This rearrangement joins TRBV7-2 to TRBJ2-7; D remains unclear. Deletions cut 3 bases from V and 2 bases from J, with 11 bases between. Germline loops: CDR1 SGHTA, CDR2 FQGNSA. The CDR3 runs to 14 residues. CDR3 loop: CASSFGQVPYEQYF. The CDR3 DNA sequence: TGTGCCAGCAGCTTTGGCCAGGTTCCCTACGAGCAGTACTTC.

This clone has only a few counts. The J gene is TRBJ2-7, the V gene TRBV18; D is uncertain. Germline V lookup: CDR1 KGHSH, CDR2 LQKENI. This CDR3 spans 14 amino acids. Trimming shortened V by 6 bases and J by 1 base, and 13 bases separated the two germline ends. The CDR3 nucleotides are TGTGCCAGCTCCACTCCAACAGCATCCTACGAGCAGTACTTC. As protein: CASSTPTASYEQYF.

The chain carries TRBV5-4 and TRBJ1-1, with TRBD1 matching over 8 bases. V shed 4 bases and J 4 bases; nucleotides not matched to a gene: 9. The CDR3 extends over 15 amino acids. Germline V CDR1 and CDR2: SGHNT, YYREEE (reference sequence). The CDR3 sequence is CASSGGQDGSTEAFF. As DNA, the CDR3 is TGTGCCAGCAGCGGGGGACAGGATGGATCCACTGAAGCTTTCTTT.

This chain joins TRBV6-1 and TRBJ1-2; unclear D gene. Germline V lookup: CDR1 MNHNS, CDR2 SASEGT. V lost 8 bases to trimming and J lost 1 base, with 11 bases between them. The CDR3 length is 13 residues. Written as DNA, the CDR3 is TGTGCCAGCCAGACGGACGATAACTATGGCTACACCTTC. This codes for CASQTDDNYGYTF.

The chain joins TRBV30 to TRBJ1-1; D is unclear. The CDR3 runs to 13 residues. Germline V gene lookup returns CDR1 GTSNPN and CDR2 SVGIG (reference sequence). V lost 0 bases, J lost 1 base, and 6 bases lay in between. CDR3 protein: CAWSVDQNTEAFF. The CDR3 nucleotides are TGTGCCTGGAGTGTCGATCAGAACACTGAAGCTTTCTTT. The full variable domain, its missing parts supplied by reference TRBV30 and TRBJ1-1, is SQTIHQWPATLVQPVGSPLSLECTVEGTSNPNLYWYRQAAGRGLQLLFYSVGIGQISSEVPQNLSASRPQDRQFILSSKKLLLSDSGFYLCAWSVDQNTEAFFGQGTRLTVV.

The chain uses TRBV6-1 and TRBJ2-7, with 11 nucleotides matching TRBD2. The V gene's germline CDR1 is MNHNS and CDR2 SASEGT. V trimming: 5 bases; J trimming: 2 bases; junction bases outside the gene matches: 2. This CDR3 region has 14 residues. The CDR3 sequence: CASSIAGGTYEQYF. The CDR3 DNA follows: TGTGCCAGCAGTATAGCGGGAGGGACCTACGAGCAGTACTTC.

This chain uses TRBV5-4 with TRBJ1-2; D is possibly TRBD1 (5 bases). The CDR3 has 14 residues. V was cut by 2 bases and J by 3 bases, with 11 bases left in between. CDR1 and CDR2 from the germline V gene are SGHNT and YYREEE (reference sequence). The CDR3 nucleotides read TGTGCCAGCAGCTTCCAGGGAGTCCACTATGGCTACACCTTC. This encodes CASSFQGVHYGYTF.

A note on this clone: Other DNA variants within this sample encode the same CDR3. The chain employs TRBV28 and TRBJ2-2, with TRBD1 matching over 7 bases. This CDR3 is built from 14 residues. Per the germline V gene, CDR1 is MDHEN and CDR2 is SYDVKM. J was trimmed by 4 bases and V by 4 bases; bases with no gene match: 3. The CDR3 loop is CASSSPGGTGELFF. The CDR3 DNA reads TGTGCCAGCAGTTCGCCAGGGGGCACCGGGGAGCTGTTTTTT.

The chain has TRBV6-5 and TRBJ1-1; no clear D. Trimming left V 10 bases short and J 11 bases short, with 17 bases between. The CDR3 sequence is 11 residues long. Germline V gene data show CDR1 as MNHEY and CDR2 as SVGAGI. CDR3 in amino acids: CATTEGARAFF. CDR3 bases: TGTGCCACCACGGAGGGAGCGAGGGCTTTCTTT.